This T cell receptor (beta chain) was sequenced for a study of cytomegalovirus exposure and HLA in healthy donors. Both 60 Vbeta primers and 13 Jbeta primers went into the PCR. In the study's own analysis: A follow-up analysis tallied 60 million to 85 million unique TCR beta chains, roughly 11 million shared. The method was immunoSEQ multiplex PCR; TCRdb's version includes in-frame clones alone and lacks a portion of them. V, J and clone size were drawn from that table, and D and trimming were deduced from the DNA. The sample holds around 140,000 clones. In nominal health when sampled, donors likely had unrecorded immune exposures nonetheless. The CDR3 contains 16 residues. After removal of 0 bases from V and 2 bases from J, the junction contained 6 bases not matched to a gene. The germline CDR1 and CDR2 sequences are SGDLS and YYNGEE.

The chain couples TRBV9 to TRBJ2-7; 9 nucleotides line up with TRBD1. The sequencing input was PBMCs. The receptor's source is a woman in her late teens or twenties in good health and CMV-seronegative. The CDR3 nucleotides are TGTGCCAGCAGCGTAGGTTTGACAGGGGGAACCTACGAGCAGTACTTC. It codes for CASSVGLTGGTYEQYF.